This T cell receptor (beta chain) was observed in a study of T-cell reconstitution after alpha-beta-depleted transplantation in children. The authors prepared the TCRbeta library with unique molecular identifiers. Each CDR3 protein is one row after TCRdb ran MiXCR on the PCR reads. The repertoire holds a few hundred thousand distinct CDR3 sequences, with around 9.1% as singletons. This clonotype has a count of ten or more. Its matching antigen is unknown. Study findings and constraints: Surviving thymic progenitors and recipient T cells were the source of high TCRbeta diversity at day 60 in some patients. Reportedly, roughly two months post-transplant, alpha-beta T cells arose from several hundred expanded graft clones. It was newly produced T cells that mostly accounted for T-cell counts and diversity one year after transplant.

The length of the CDR3 is 14 residues. CDR1 is SGHDT, CDR2 YYEEEE, per germline. Between the trimmed V and J ends, which lost 0 bases and 4 bases, there was a span of 8 bases. The specimen was PBMCs, collected before TCRalphabeta/CD19-depleted stem cell transplant. The chain links TRBV5-6 to TRBJ1-5; D unclear. The receptor was isolated from a boy under two years old with acute myeloid leukemia, due to receive a stem cell transplant. The CDR3 loop is CASSLGLRNQPQHF. The CDR3 nucleotides are TGTGCCAGCAGCTTGGGACTGAGGAATCAGCCCCAGCATTTT.